This TCR beta chain originates from a study of blood T cell repertoires in COVID-19. At the level of the study: Samples came from the United States, Italy and Spain, spanning acute and convalescent COVID-19. T cells, B-cell-depleted T cells, or PBMCs supplied cDNA or gDNA.

In the original processing: Using reference gene primer amplification, nucleated cell counts were estimated. Using immunoSEQ multiplex PCR, the repertoire was profiled, and TCRdb retains in-frame clones only, with some absent. V and J calls and clone size are given by that table; D and trimming were obtained from the DNA. Among about 130,000 clones listed, approximately 88% were seen once. The CDR3 is 16 residues long. Per germline, CDR1 LGHNA and CDR2 YNFKEQ. The junction had 5 bases not matched to a gene; V was cut back by 2 bases and J by 5 bases. The clonotype comes from a man aged 55 to 70 with acute or convalescent COVID-19. Specimen: peripheral blood. The V gene is TRBV4-2, the J gene TRBJ2-3; 12 bases line up with TRBD2. The CDR3 nucleotides read TGTGCCAGCAGCCAAAGACTAGCGGGGGAGCTAGATACGCAGTATTTT. It translates to CASSQRLAGELDTQYF.